One and the same sample provided the 8 T cell receptor beta chains below, sequenced in a study of metastatic and nonmetastatic thyroid tumors. Thyroid surgery took place with no prior treatment in any patient. TCRdb re-called clones from the PCR reads using MiXCR. The repertoire holds about 41,000 clones, with approximately 24% as singletons. The sequenced sample was tumor tissue. These receptors were obtained from a female donor with papillary thyroid cancer or a benign thyroid nodule (not recorded which). Some clones in this sample may be carry-over from other donors' samples.

This clone was seen at least ten times. This chain joins TRBV2 and TRBJ1-1; the match to TRBD1 covers 8 bases. Germline V gene sequence: CDR1 SNHLY, CDR2 FYNNEI. J was trimmed by 1 base and V by 4 bases; bases with no gene match: 5. The CDR3 runs to 15 residues. This CDR3 is CASSGQGRGNTEAFF. The CDR3 coding sequence is TGTGCCAGCAGTGGACAGGGGAGAGGGAACACTGAAGCTTTCTTT.

This clone has ten or more counts. This rearrangement joins TRBV7-2 to TRBJ2-1; TRBD2 matches 14 bases. The ends lost 4 bases at V and 8 bases at J; junction bases unmatched: 4. The CDR3 is 15 residues long. Germline V gene data show CDR1 as SGHTA and CDR2 as FQGNSA. The CDR3 loop reads CASSSTSGGVHEQFF. The DNA for the CDR3 is TGTGCCAGCAGCTCGACTAGCGGGGGGGTGCATGAGCAGTTCTTC.

This clone came up a few times. This chain connects TRBV6-1 to TRBJ2-7; D remains ambiguous. V was clipped by 4 bases and J by 7 bases, with 14 bases between them. The CDR3 spans 13 residues. Germline V CDR1 and CDR2: MNHNS, SASEGT. This chain's CDR3 is CASSVTESVEQYF. The CDR3 bases are TGTGCCAGCAGTGTAACTGAATCCGTAGAGCAGTACTTC.

This clone was found many times. This chain uses TRBV5-4 with TRBJ1-1, with D unresolved. The CDR3 length is 14 residues. V was cut by 3 bases and J by 3 bases, with 12 bases left in between. CDR1 is SGHNT and CDR2 is YYREEE in the germline V gene (reference sequence). The chain's CDR3 is CASSSGLLDTEAFF. CDR3 sequence (DNA): TGTGCCAGCAGCTCCGGACTTCTGGACACTGAAGCTTTCTTT.

J is TRBJ2-1 and V is TRBV20-1, with D possibly being TRBD2 (6 bases). Germline assignment: CDR1 DFQATT and CDR2 SNEGSKA (reference sequence). This CDR3 region has 15 residues. V was cut by 2 bases and J by 5 bases, with 16 bases left in between. The CDR3 loop reads CSARLPKTGDNEQFF. CDR3 DNA sequence: TGCAGTGCTAGACTCCCTAAAACGGGGGACAATGAGCAGTTCTTC.

In its sample, this clone was seen many times. The V and J genes are TRBV4-1 and TRBJ2-1, with 13 nucleotides matching TRBD2. CDR3 length equals 18 residues. CDR1 is MGHRA and CDR2 is YSYEKL in the germline V gene. V shed 3 bases, J shed 7 bases, and the junction held 12 bases outside the gene matches. CDR3 residues: CASSHTTGTSGIRNEQFF. CDR3 nucleotides: TGCGCCAGCAGCCATACCACCGGGACTAGCGGGATCCGTAATGAGCAGTTCTTC.

This clone is termed medium-sized. V gene TRBV28 combines with J gene TRBJ2-3; unclear D gene. The CDR3 contains 14 residues. Germline V gives CDR1 MDHEN, CDR2 SYDVKM. The ends were cut back, 3 bases at V and 0 bases at J, with 7 bases in the middle. DNA of the CDR3: TGTGCCAGCAGTTTCCCCCAGAGCACAGATACGCAGTATTTT. As protein: CASSFPQSTDTQYF.

This clone was observed at least ten times. The chain links TRBV4-3 to TRBJ2-5; D not certain. The germline V and J ends were trimmed by 3 bases and 2 bases, with 7 bases remaining between them. Germline lookup yields CDR1 LGHNA and CDR2 YSLEER. The CDR3 covers 13 residues. CDR3: CASSQTQQETQYF. DNA of the CDR3: TGCGCCAGCAGCCAGACCCAACAAGAGACCCAGTACTTC.